This T cell receptor (beta chain) was captured in a study of identical twins. Germline assignment: CDR1 SGHRS and CDR2 YFSETQ. V was pared by 6 bases and J by 6 bases, with 12 bases of the junction left unmatched. The CDR3 covers 15 residues. Unique molecular identifiers were in the cDNA, with template-switch universal primer binding. TCRdb analysed the 5' RACE reads with MiXCR anew, one entry per CDR3 protein. The data hold 1.5 million to 2 million distinct CDR3 sequences, with around 33% observed a single time. Among all donors, each was a healthy Caucasian. This clonotype was seen a handful of times.

Sequenced sample: cord blood. This receptor was obtained from a newborn girl in good health. This chain links TRBV5-1 with TRBJ2-3; 8 positions agree with TRBD2. The CDR3 DNA follows: TGCGCCAGCACCAAAACTAGCGGCCGGAGGGATACGCAGTATTTT. Translation: CASTKTSGRRDTQYF. Together with reference TRBV5-1 and TRBJ2-3, the CDR3 gives the full variable domain: KAGVTQTPRYLIKTRGQQVTLSCSPISGHRSVSWYQQTPGQGLQFLFEYFSETQRNKGNFPGRFSGRQFSNSRSEMNVSTLELGDSALYLCASTKTSGRRDTQYFGPGTRLTVL.